The next 10 T cell receptor beta chains were all read from a single sample in a study of blood T cell repertoires in COVID-19. The protocol was immunoSEQ multiplex PCR, while the TCRdb copy is restricted to in-frame clones and leaves out a portion. The sample lists more than 25,000 clones; about 80% were seen once. Sample: peripheral blood. Receptors were obtained from an elderly woman with acute or convalescent COVID-19.

This chain links TRBV7-8 with TRBJ1-3; D unresolved. The CDR3 is 14 amino acids. Trimming took 3 bases from V and 0 from J, leaving 6 bases between them. Germline lookup yields CDR1 SGHVS and CDR2 FQNEAQ. Written as DNA, the CDR3 is TGTGCCAGCAGCTTTAGCGGCTCTGGAAACACCATATATTTT. As protein: CASSFSGSGNTIYF.

This CDR3 reads CASGLRGLKKLFF. CDR3 bases: TGTGCTAGTGGTTTGAGGGGTTTGAAGAAACTGTTTTTT. V is TRBV12-5 and J is TRBJ1-4; a weak D match, TRBD1 (5 bases). The CDR3 runs 13 residues. CDR1 and CDR2 from the germline V gene are LGHNT and FRNRAP. The V and J ends lost 2 bases and 11 bases respectively, with 12 bases between them.

The chain couples TRBV7-9 to TRBJ1-5, with 10 bases lining up with TRBD1. Unmatched junction bases numbered 4, after V lost 5 bases and J lost 3 bases. The CDR3 contains 15 residues. The germline V gene has CDR1 SEHNR and CDR2 FQNEAQ (reference sequence). This CDR3 reads CASSRGTGDNQPQHF. CDR3 bases: TGTGCCAGCAGCCGAGGGACAGGGGACAATCAGCCCCAGCATTTT.

The gene calls are TRBV18 and TRBJ2-7; TRBD1 matches at 7 bases. Trimming at V came to 1 base and at J to 3 bases, leaving 6 bases not matched to a gene. The germline CDR1 and CDR2 sequences are KGHSH and LQKENI. The CDR3 has 15 amino acids. The CDR3 DNA follows: TGTGCCAGCTCACCACTCCGGGACAGCTACTACGAGCAGTACTTC. This codes for CASSPLRDSYYEQYF.

This clone was seen a handful of times. The chain has TRBV28 and TRBJ2-2; 8 bases line up with TRBD2. The junction had 5 bases not matched to a gene; V was cut back by 2 bases and J by 6 bases. The germline V gene has CDR1 MDHEN and CDR2 SYDVKM. The CDR3 is made up of 15 amino acids. In DNA form, the CDR3 reads TGTGCCAGCAGTTTAAGACTAGCGATTGCCGGGGAGCTGTTTTTT. Translated, it gives CASSLRLAIAGELFF.

The chain couples TRBV7-2 to TRBJ2-1, with no clear D. The germline V gene has CDR1 SGHTA and CDR2 FQGNSA. This CDR3 has 14 amino acids. The ends were cut back, 7 bases at V and 6 bases at J, with 16 bases in the middle. The CDR3 here is CASIPSPFSNEQFF. CDR3 nucleotide sequence: TGTGCCAGCATCCCTTCCCCTTTCAGCAATGAGCAGTTCTTC.

The chain couples TRBV6-2 or TRBV6-3 to TRBJ2-7; possible D gene TRBD2, 5 bases. Germline-derived CDR1 and CDR2 are MNHEY and SVGEGT. Trimming took 4 bases from V and 2 from J, leaving 18 bases between them. The CDR3 has 16 residues. The CDR3 sequence is CASSFPLAGNPYEQYF. CDR3 nucleotides: TGTGCCAGCAGTTTCCCCCTCGCGGGCAACCCCTACGAGCAGTACTTC.

The chain combines TRBV15 with TRBJ1-5; tentatively, D is TRBD1 (6 bases). The germline CDR1 and CDR2 sequences are LNHNV and YYDKDF (reference sequence). With 3 bases removed from V and 6 bases from J, the gap between germline ends came to 9 bases. The CDR3 consists of 13 residues. The chain's CDR3 is CATSSRTAQPQHF. The CDR3 DNA reads as TGTGCCACCAGCAGTCGGACAGCTCAGCCCCAGCATTTT.

This chain joins TRBV27 and TRBJ2-5; 9 nucleotides match TRBD1. Germline CDR1 MNHEY, CDR2 SMNVEV (reference sequence). The V and J ends lost 2 bases and 5 bases, in that order; junction bases with no gene match: 6. The CDR3 is made up of 15 amino acids. CDR3 sequence (DNA): TGTGCCAGCAGTTTAGGGAAGACAGGGGGGGAGACCCAGTACTTC. Its translation is CASSLGKTGGETQYF.

The V gene is TRBV15, the J gene TRBJ1-6; D remains unclear. From germline, CDR1 is LNHNV and CDR2 YYDKDF (reference sequence). This CDR3 has 12 amino acids. Trimming shortened V by 4 bases and J by 13 bases, and 11 bases separated the two germline ends. CDR3: CATSKAGLPLHF. The DNA for the CDR3 is TGTGCCACCAGCAAGGCGGGTCTCCCCCTCCACTTT.